Sequencing of this TCR beta chain was carried out in a study of CD8+CD57+ T cells in acquired aplastic anemia. Whole-study context: The mean DNA yield obtained from sorted CD4+ and CD8+ cells came to about 3.2 ug.

Study results and limitations: Both patients and controls carried the same twenty-nine CD8+ CDR3 sequences.

This clonotype was recorded many times. Its antigen is as yet unknown. The CDR3 runs 16 residues. Germline V gene sequence: CDR1 SGHVS, CDR2 FQNEAQ. Between the trimmed V and J ends, which lost 4 bases and 0 bases, there was a span of 16 bases. CDR3 and TCR beta VDJ profiling relied on genomic DNA as the template. A single record per CDR3 protein comes from TCRdb applying MiXCR to the reads. The sample records about 170,000 distinct CDR3 sequences, 60% to 70% being singletons. The rearrangement links TRBV7-8 to TRBJ2-7; D unresolved. Source material: sorted CD4+, CD8+, or CD8+CD57+ T cells (not recorded which) from PBMCs. This sequence originates from a human donor in good health. CDR3 nucleotides: TGTGCCAGCAGCTCCGACCCGGGCCCCACCTCCTACGAGCAGTACTTC. It yields the protein CASSSDPGPTSYEQYF.